This T cell receptor beta chain comes out of a study of cytomegalovirus exposure and HLA in healthy donors. Findings and limits, study-wide: A few CMV-associated chains were confirmed in vitro to be specific for CMV antigens. Productive status was seen about 87% or about 30% of the time for most TCR beta V segments in an earlier analysis.

The PCR had 60 Vbeta and 13 Jbeta primers. The protocol was immunoSEQ multiplex PCR, while the TCRdb copy is restricted to in-frame clones and leaves out a portion. The sample consists of under 200,000 clones, about 77% of them appearing once. Likely unrecorded immune exposures existed in these nominally healthy donors. Notes on this clone: Its antigen is undetermined.

This CDR3 region has 13 residues. Germline V gene sequence: CDR1 SEHNR, CDR2 FQNEAQ (reference sequence). The trim removed 5 bases at V and 7 bases at J, leaving 7 bases unmatched. The rearrangement uses TRBV7-9 and TRBJ2-7; 8 nucleotides line up with TRBD2. The TCR comes from a middle-aged woman in good health and CMV-seropositive. Source material: PBMCs. CDR3 bases: TGTGCCAGCAGCCCCGGGACTAGATGGGAGCAGTACTTC. As protein: CASSPGTRWEQYF.